This is a list of T cell receptor beta chains from one sample in a study of OX40 agonist ivuxolimab in advanced cancers. Libraries were prepared by immunoSEQ multiplex PCR; TCRdb keeps only in-frame clonotypes and omits some of them. The repertoire holds fewer than 140,000 clones, with approximately 90% as singletons. This sample comprised CD4+ or CD8+ T cells sorted from blood, obtained in a trial of the OX40 agonist ivuxolimab. Receptors originate from an adult with an advanced solid tumor such as melanoma, head and neck, liver or kidney cancer. CDR3s include the opening cysteine and the closing phenylalanine or tryptophan. D genes are given only for firm matches. Only some rows state a clone size, as once, few, many or a class for expanded clones.

j_call v_call clone_size d_call cdr3_nt cdr3_aa
TRBJ2-7 TRBV14 NA TRBD1 TGTGCCAGCAGCCAAGATGGGGACAGGGTAAGGTACGAGCAGTACTTC CASSQDGDRVRYEQYF
TRBJ1-6 TRBV19 NA NA TGTGCCAGTAGGGAGGGAGGCGCCTATAATTCACCCCTCCACTTT CASREGGAYNSPLHF
TRBJ1-4 TRBV25-1 once NA TGTGCCAGCAGTCGTGAAAAACTGTTTTTT CASSREKLFF
TRBJ1-4 TRBV10-3 NA TRBD1 TGTGCCATCAGTGACCGGACAGGAGCAAATGAAAAACTGTTTTTT CAISDRTGANEKLFF
TRBJ1-4 TRBV5-8 NA NA TGTGCCAGCAGCATGAAGCTCGGGGGTCCGGGTGAAAAACTGTTTTTT CASSMKLGGPGEKLFF
TRBJ2-5 TRBV4-1 NA TRBD2 TGCGCCAGCAGCCTAAAACCCGAGCGGGGGCCTGCTAGGACCCAGTACTTC CASSLKPERGPARTQYF
TRBJ1-1 TRBV6-5 NA NA TGTGCCAGCAGGCCAGAGAGGATGAACACTGAAGCTTTCTTT CASRPERMNTEAFF
TRBJ2-1 TRBV6-1 NA NA TGTGCCAGCAGGATCAGGGGAAGCAATGAGCAGTTCTTC CASRIRGSNEQFF
TRBJ1-5 TRBV6-5 NA NA TGTGCCAGCAGTCCCGGAGGCAATCAGCCCCAGCATTTT CASSPGGNQPQHF
TRBJ1-5 TRBV30 once NA TGTGCCTGGAGTCCGGATAATAGCAATCAGCCCCAGCATTTT CAWSPDNSNQPQHF
TRBJ1-2 TRBV6-4 NA NA TGTGCCAGCAGTGACTCCTTCGGCGGCTACACCTTC CASSDSFGGYTF
TRBJ2-3 TRBV5-1 NA NA TGCGCCAGCAGCCAGGGGAGCTACACAGATACGCAGTATTTT CASSQGSYTDTQYF
TRBJ2-6 TRBV4-3 NA TRBD1 TGCGCCAGCAGCGGGACAGGGTATTCTGGGGCCAACGTCCTGACTTTC CASSGTGYSGANVLTF
TRBJ2-3 TRBV6-1 NA NA TGTGCCAGCAGTGCCGGGAACCATTTCACAGATACGCAGTATTTT CASSAGNHFTDTQYF
TRBJ2-4 TRBV4-1 NA NA TGCGCCAGCAGCCAAGGACTAGCCAAAAACATTCAGTACTTC CASSQGLAKNIQYF
TRBJ1-3 TRBV6-5 NA NA TGTGCCAGCAGTTACTCGTTTGGACAGGGAAACACCATATATTTT CASSYSFGQGNTIYF
TRBJ2-5 TRBV11-3 NA NA TGTGCCAGCAGCTTGGACGGGTGGGAGACCCAGTACTTC CASSLDGWETQYF
TRBJ2-1 TRBV9 NA NA TGTGCCAGCAGCGCGAGCGGAAACCACTACAATGAGCAGTTCTTC CASSASGNHYNEQFF
TRBJ1-5 TRBV28 NA NA TGTGCCAGCAGACCCCTGAGGTGGGGGACTGGCAATCAGCCCCAGCATTTT CASRPLRWGTGNQPQHF
TRBJ1-6 TRBV7-8 NA NA TGTGCCAGCAGCTTAGAGGGCTTTTCACCCCTCCACTTT CASSLEGFSPLHF
TRBJ1-1 TRBV9 NA NA TGTGCCAGCAGCGTAGAAGTGAACACTGAAGCTTTCTTT CASSVEVNTEAFF
TRBJ1-5 TRBV10-2 once NA TGCGCCAGCAGTGACGTCCAGGGAAAAAATCAGCCCCAGCATTTT CASSDVQGKNQPQHF
TRBJ1-2 TRBV20-1 few TRBD1 TGCACGCCGGGACAGGGCTATGGCTACACCTTC CTPGQGYGYTF
TRBJ2-2 TRBV18 NA NA TGTGCCAGCTCACCACGGGCGGGGGCCCACACCGGGGAGCTGTTTTTT CASSPRAGAHTGELFF
TRBJ2-4 TRBV9 few TRBD2 TGTGCCAGCAGCGAGAGGAGCGGGGGATCTAACATTCAGTACTTC CASSERSGGSNIQYF
TRBJ1-6 TRBV28 NA NA TGTGCCATCCTATCACAGAATAATTCACCCCTCCACTTT CAILSQNNSPLHF
TRBJ2-7 TRBV19 NA NA TGTGCCAGTAGAGCTCCGGGACGGTTTTTCGAGCAGTACTTC CASRAPGRFFEQYF